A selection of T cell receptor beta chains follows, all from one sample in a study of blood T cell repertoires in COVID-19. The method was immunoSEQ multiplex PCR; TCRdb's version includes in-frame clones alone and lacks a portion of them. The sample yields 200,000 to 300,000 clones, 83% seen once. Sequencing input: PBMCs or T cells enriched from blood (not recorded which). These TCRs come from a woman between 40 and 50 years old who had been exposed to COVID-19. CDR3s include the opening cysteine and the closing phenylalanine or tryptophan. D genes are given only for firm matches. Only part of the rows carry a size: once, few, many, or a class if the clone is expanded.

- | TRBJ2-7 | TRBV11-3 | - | CASSTPDRPYEQYF | TGTGCCAGCAGCACCCCCGACAGGCCCTACGAGCAGTACTTC
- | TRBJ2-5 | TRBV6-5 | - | CASSTGLRETQYF | TGTGCCAGTTCTACAGGGTTGCGGGAGACCCAGTACTTC
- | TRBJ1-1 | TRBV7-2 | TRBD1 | CASSSSTGPLIGAEAFF | TGTGCCAGCAGCTCCTCGACAGGGCCCCTTATTGGCGCTGAAGCTTTCTTT
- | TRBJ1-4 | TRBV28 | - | CASTPRGEKLFF | TGTGCCAGCACCCCTCGGGGGGAAAAACTGTTTTTT
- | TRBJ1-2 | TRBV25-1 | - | CASSEYRTALPGNYGYTF | TGTGCCAGCAGTGAATATAGGACAGCGCTACCCGGGAACTATGGCTACACCTTC
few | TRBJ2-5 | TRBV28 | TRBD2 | CASSGGGGGETQYF | TGTGCCAGCAGTGGGGGGGGAGGAGGAGAGACCCAGTACTTC
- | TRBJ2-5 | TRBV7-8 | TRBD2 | CASSLGVSGEGQETQYF | TGTGCCAGCAGCTTAGGGGTTAGCGGGGAGGGGCAAGAGACCCAGTACTTC
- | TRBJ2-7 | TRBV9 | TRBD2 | CASSVDPAGVLEQYF | TGTGCCAGCAGCGTAGATCCAGCGGGGGTCCTCGAGCAGTACTTC
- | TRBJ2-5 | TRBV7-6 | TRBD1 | CASSLELVDRVGETQYF | TGTGCCAGCAGCTTAGAGTTGGTGGACAGGGTTGGGGAGACCCAGTACTTC
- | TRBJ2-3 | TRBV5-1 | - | CASSLTGQGTQYF | TGCGCCAGCAGCTTGACGGGTCAGGGAACGCAGTATTTT
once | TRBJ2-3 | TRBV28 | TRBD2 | CASSLSGGTDTQYF | TGTGCCAGCAGCCTGAGCGGGGGCACAGATACGCAGTATTTT
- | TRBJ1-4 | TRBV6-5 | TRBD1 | CASRDRATNEKLFF | TGTGCCAGCAGGGACAGGGCAACTAATGAAAAACTGTTTTTT
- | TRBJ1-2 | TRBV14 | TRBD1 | CASSQVGGVYGYTF | TGTGCCAGCAGCCAAGTAGGGGGCGTATATGGCTACACCTTC
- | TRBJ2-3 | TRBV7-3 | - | CASSPGPGYGTDTQYF | TGTGCCAGCAGCCCGGGTCCCGGATACGGGACAGATACGCAGTATTTT
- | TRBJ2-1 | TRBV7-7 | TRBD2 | CASSLALAGVYNEQFF | TGTGCCAGCAGCTTAGCGCTAGCGGGGGTCTACAATGAGCAGTTCTTC
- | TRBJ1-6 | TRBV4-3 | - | CASSQAAGEYSLLHF | TGCGCCAGCAGCCAAGCGGCCGGGGAGTATTCACTCCTCCACTTT
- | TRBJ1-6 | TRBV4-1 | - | CASSQERSAPLHF | TGCGCCAGCAGCCAAGAGCGTAGTGCACCCCTCCACTTT
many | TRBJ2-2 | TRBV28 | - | CASSLFSGTNTGELFF | TGTGCCAGCAGTTTATTTTCCGGGACAAACACCGGGGAGCTGTTTTTT
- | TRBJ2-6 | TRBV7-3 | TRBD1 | CASSPRAGGANGANVLTF | TGTGCCAGCAGCCCCCGGGCAGGGGGCGCGAATGGGGCCAACGTCCTGACTTTC
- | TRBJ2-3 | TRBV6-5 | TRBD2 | CASSTEPDGRAAVYF | TGTGCCAGCAGTACCGAACCCGACGGGAGGGCAGCGGTGTATTTT
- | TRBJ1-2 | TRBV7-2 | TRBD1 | CASSTGTAGYGYTF | TGTGCCAGCAGCACAGGGACAGCCGGCTATGGCTACACCTTC
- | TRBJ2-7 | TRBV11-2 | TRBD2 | CASSPGLAYEQYF | TGTGCCAGCAGCCCGGGACTAGCTTACGAGCAGTACTTC
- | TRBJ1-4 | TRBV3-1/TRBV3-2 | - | CASSPSAWGTNEKLFF | TGTGCCAGCAGCCCTAGCGCCTGGGGGACTAATGAAAAACTGTTTTTT
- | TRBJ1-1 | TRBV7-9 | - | CASTMVADYTEAFF | TGTGCCAGCACCATGGTAGCCGATTACACTGAAGCTTTCTTT
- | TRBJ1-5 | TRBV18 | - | CASSPGGPSNQPQHF | TGTGCCAGCTCACCGGGGGGACCAAGTAATCAGCCCCAGCATTTT
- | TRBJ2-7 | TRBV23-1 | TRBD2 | CASSQCGGKHFYEQYF | TGCGCCAGCAGTCAGTGCGGGGGGAAACACTTCTACGAGCAGTACTTC
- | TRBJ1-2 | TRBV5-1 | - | CASSLGGENYGYTF | TGCGCCAGCAGCTTGGGCGGCGAAAACTATGGCTACACCTTC
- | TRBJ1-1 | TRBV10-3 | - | CAVSAADTEAFF | TGTGCCGTTTCAGCCGCGGACACTGAAGCTTTCTTT
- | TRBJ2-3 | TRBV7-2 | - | CASSLKITGVQQYF | TGTGCCAGCAGCTTAAAGATTACGGGGGTTCAACAGTATTTT
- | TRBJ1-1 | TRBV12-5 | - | CASGLQGYTEAFF | TGTGCTAGTGGTCTTCAGGGTTATACTGAAGCTTTCTTT
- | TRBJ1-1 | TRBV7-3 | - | CASSTGQQNTEAFF | TGTGCCAGCAGCACAGGACAGCAGAACACTGAAGCTTTCTTT
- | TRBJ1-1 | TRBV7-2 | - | CASSLQGDTEAFF | TGTGCCAGCAGCCTACAGGGAGACACTGAAGCTTTCTTT
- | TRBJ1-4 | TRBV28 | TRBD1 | CASTYRGTNEKLFF | TGTGCCAGCACATACAGGGGCACTAATGAAAAACTGTTTTTT
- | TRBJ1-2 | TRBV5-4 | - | CASSLGTALGYTF | TGTGCCAGCAGCTTGGGGACAGCCCTTGGCTACACCTTC
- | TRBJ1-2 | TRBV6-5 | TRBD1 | CASSTTGRSNYGYTF | TGTGCCAGCAGTACGACAGGGAGATCTAACTATGGCTACACCTTC
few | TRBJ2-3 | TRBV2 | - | CASTGAGARGDTQYF | TGTGCCAGCACAGGGGCGGGGGCCCGGGGAGATACGCAGTATTTT
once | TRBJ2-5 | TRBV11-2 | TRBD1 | CASSPPSGRQGQETQYF | TGTGCCAGCAGCCCCCCCTCCGGCCGACAGGGCCAAGAGACCCAGTACTTC
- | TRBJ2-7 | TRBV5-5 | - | CASSLVRATYEQYF | TGTGCCAGCAGCTTGGTCAGGGCGACCTACGAGCAGTACTTC
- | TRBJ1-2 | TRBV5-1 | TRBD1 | CASSGTGDGYGYTF | TGCGCCAGCAGCGGGACAGGGGATGGCTATGGCTACACCTTC
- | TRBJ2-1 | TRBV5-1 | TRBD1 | CASSLPGTGGGNEQFF | TGCGCCAGCAGCTTACCCGGGACAGGGGGAGGGAATGAGCAGTTCTTC
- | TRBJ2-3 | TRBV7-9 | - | CASSLAEGPRGTQYF | TGTGCCAGCAGCTTAGCGGAGGGCCCCCGGGGTACGCAGTATTTT
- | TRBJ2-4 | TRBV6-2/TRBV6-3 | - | CASSYPGPLAKNIQYF | TGTGCCAGCAGTTATCCAGGGCCTTTAGCCAAAAACATTCAGTACTTC
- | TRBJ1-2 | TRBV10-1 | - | CASSLGRGTNYGYTF | TGCGCCAGCAGTCTCGGACGGGGAACTAACTATGGCTACACCTTC
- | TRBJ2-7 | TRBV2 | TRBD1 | CASSESGGQGLEQYF | TGTGCCAGCAGTGAATCAGGGGGTCAAGGTCTCGAGCAGTACTTC
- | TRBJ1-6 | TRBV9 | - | CASSVGWEGQNSPLHF | TGTGCCAGCAGCGTAGGATGGGAGGGGCAGAATTCACCCCTCCACTTT
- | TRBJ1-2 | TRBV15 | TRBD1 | CATSRDLGGQGYGYTF | TGTGCCACCAGCAGAGATCTAGGGGGACAGGGGTATGGCTACACCTTC
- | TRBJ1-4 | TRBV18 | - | CASSPASDEKLFF | TGTGCCAGCTCACCGGCCAGTGATGAAAAACTGTTTTTT
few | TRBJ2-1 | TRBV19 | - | CASSISWAQDEQFF | TGTGCCAGTAGTATTAGTTGGGCCCAGGATGAGCAGTTCTTC
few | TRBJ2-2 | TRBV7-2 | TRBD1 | CAITGGAKGGELFF | TGTGCCATCACAGGGGGCGCGAAGGGCGGGGAGCTGTTTTTT